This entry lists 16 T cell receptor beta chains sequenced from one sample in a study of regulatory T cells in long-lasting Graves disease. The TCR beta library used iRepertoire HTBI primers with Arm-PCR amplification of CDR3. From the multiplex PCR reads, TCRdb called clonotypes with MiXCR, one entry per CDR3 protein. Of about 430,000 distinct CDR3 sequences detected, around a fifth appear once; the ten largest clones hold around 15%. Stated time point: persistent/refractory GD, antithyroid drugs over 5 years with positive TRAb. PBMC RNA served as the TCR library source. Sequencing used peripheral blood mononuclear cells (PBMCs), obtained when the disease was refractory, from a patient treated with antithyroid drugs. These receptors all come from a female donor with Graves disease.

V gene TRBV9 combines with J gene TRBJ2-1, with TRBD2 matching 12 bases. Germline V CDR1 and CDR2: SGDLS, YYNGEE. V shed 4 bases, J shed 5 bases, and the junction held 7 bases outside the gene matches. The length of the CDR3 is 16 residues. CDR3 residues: CASSFGLAGSNNEQFF. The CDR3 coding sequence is TGTGCCAGCAGCTTCGGACTAGCGGGATCGAACAATGAGCAGTTCTTC.

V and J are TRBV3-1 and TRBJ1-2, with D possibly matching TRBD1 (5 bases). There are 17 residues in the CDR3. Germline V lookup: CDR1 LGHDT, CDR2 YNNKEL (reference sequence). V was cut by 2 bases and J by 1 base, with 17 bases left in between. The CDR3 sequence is CASSQQGTARVNYGYTF. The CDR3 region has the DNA TGTGCCAGCAGCCAACAGGGAACAGCCAGGGTTAACTATGGCTACACCTTC.

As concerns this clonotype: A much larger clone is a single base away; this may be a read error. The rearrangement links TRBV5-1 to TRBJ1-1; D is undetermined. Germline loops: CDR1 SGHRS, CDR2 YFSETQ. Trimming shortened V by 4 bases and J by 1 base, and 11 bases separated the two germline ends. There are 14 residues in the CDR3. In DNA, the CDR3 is TGCGCCAGCAGCCCCGAGACTGAGAACACTGAAGCTTTCTTT. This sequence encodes CASSPETENTEAFF.

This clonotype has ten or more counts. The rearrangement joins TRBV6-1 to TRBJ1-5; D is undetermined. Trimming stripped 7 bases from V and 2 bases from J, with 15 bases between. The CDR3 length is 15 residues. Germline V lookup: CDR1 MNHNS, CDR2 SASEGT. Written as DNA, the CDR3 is TGTGCCAGCACAGGTCCTAATTCTGGCAATCAGCCCCAGCATTTT. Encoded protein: CASTGPNSGNQPQHF.

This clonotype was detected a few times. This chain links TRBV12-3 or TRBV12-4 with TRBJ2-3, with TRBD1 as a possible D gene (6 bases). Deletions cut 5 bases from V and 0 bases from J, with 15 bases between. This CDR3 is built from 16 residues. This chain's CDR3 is CASSMNPGTSTDTQYF. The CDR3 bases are TGTGCCAGCAGTATGAACCCCGGGACAAGCACAGATACGCAGTATTTT.

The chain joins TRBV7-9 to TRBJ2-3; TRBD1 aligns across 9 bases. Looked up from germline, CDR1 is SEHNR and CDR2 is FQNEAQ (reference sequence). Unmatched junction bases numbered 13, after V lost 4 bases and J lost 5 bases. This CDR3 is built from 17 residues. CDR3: CASSSTRGQGPRDTQYF. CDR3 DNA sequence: TGTGCCAGCAGCTCAACCCGTGGACAGGGGCCGAGAGATACGCAGTATTTT. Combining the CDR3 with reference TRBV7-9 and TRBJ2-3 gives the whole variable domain DTGVSQNPRHKITKRGQNVTFRCDPISEHNRLYWYRQTLGQGPEFLTYFQNEAQLEKSRLLSDRFSAERPKGSFSTLEIQRTEQGDSAMYLCASSSTRGQGPRDTQYFGPGTRLTVL.

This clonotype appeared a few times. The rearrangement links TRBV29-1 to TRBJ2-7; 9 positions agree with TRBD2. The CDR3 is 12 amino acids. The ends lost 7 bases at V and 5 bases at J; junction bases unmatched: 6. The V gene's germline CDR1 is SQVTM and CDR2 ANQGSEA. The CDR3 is CSAGTSPDEQYF. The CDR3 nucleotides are TGCAGCGCCGGGACTAGCCCGGACGAGCAGTACTTC.

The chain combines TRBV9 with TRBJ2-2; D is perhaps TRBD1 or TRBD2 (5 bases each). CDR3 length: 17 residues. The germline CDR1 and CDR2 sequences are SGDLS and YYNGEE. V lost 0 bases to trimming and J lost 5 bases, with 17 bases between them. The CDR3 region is CASSVGSGSLRTGELFF. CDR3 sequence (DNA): TGTGCCAGCAGCGTAGGTTCAGGGAGCCTTCGGACCGGGGAGCTGTTTTTT.

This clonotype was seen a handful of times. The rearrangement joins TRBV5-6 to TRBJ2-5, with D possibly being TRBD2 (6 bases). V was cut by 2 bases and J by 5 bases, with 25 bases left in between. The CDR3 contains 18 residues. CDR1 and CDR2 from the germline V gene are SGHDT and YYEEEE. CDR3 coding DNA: TGTGCCAGCAGCTTTTCTTCCCTAGCGAACGGAAAAGGGGAGACCCAGTACTTC. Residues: CASSFSSLANGKGETQYF.

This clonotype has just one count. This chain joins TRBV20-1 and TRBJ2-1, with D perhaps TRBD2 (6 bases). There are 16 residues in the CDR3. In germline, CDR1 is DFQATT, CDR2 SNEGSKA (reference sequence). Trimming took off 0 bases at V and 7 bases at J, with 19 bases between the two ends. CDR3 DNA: TGCAGTGCTAGAGATCGTTCGCGGGGAGGTGGAAATGAGCAGTTCTTC. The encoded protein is CSARDRSRGGGNEQFF.

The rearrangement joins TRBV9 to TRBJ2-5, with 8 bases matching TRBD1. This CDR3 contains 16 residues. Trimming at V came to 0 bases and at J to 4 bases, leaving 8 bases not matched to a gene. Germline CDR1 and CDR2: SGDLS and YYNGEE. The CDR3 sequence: CASSVGTGSVLETQYF. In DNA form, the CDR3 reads TGTGCCAGCAGCGTAGGGACAGGGAGCGTCTTAGAGACCCAGTACTTC. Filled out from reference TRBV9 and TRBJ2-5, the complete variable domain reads DSGVTQTPKHLITATGQRVTLRCSPRSGDLSVYWYQQSLDQGLQFLIQYYNGEERAKGNILERFSAQQFPDLHSELNLSSLELGDSALYFCASSVGTGSVLETQYFGPGTRLLVL.

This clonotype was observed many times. The CDR3 protein is CASSLGLGSLTGELFF. The DNA for the CDR3 is TGTGCCAGCAGCTTAGGCTTGGGGAGTCTCACCGGGGAGCTGTTTTTT. V and J are TRBV13 and TRBJ2-2, with D possibly being TRBD2 (5 bases). V lost 0 bases and J 4 bases, leaving 12 bases between the germline ends. The CDR3 loop spans 16 amino acids. Germline-derived CDR1 and CDR2 are PRHDT and FYEKMQ (reference sequence).

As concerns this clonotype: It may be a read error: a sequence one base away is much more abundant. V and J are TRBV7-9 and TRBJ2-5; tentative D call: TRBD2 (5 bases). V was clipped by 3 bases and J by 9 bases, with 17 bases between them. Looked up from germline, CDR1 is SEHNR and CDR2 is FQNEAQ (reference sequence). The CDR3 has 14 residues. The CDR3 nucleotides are TGTGCCAGCAGCTTTCGTCCGGGGTCGGAGGCCCAGTACTTC. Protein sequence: CASSFRPGSEAQYF. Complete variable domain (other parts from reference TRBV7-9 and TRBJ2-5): DTGVSQNPRHKITKRGQNVTFRCDPISEHNRLYWYRQTLGQGPEFLTYFQNEAQLEKSRLLSDRFSAERPKGSFSTLEIQRTEQGDSAMYLCASSFRPGSEAQYFGPGTRLLVL.

The CDR3 nucleotides are TGTGCCAGCAGCTACCGGCTAACTGGGACCGGGGAGCTGTTTTTT. Translating it yields CASSYRLTGTGELFF. The chain employs TRBV12-3 or TRBV12-4 and TRBJ2-2; D unclear. This CDR3 has 15 amino acids. V lost 6 bases and J lost 5, with 16 bases in between.

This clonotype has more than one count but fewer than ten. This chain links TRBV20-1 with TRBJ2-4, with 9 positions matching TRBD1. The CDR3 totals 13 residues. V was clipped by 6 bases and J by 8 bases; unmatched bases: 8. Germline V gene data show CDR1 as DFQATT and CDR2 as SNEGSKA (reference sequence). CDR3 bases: TGCAGTGCCATGACAGGGGGTGGATACATTCAGTACTTC. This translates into CSAMTGGGYIQYF.

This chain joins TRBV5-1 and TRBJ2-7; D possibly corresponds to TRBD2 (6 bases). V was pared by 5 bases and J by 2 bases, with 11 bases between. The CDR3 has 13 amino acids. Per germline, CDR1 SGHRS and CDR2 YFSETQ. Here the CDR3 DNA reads TGCGCCAGCAGGCGGGACCCCGCCTACGAGCAGTACTTC. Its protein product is CASRRDPAYEQYF.